The entry below gives a single TCR beta chain sequence along with its context. Its antigen remains unknown. One end of the junction varies from germline; a read error may be responsible. This sample was included in a study of CD8 T cells in ankylosing spondylitis. Whole-study results and caveats: According to the report, clones linked to the disease were significantly enriched in matched synovial fluid samples taken from ankylosing spondylitis patients. Within ankylosing spondylitis blood, a TCR beta motif made up of several highly homologous variants appeared to be characteristic. Several of the motif variants were reported before in synovial fluid and blood from reactive arthritis.

CDR3 length: 14 residues. Germline V gives CDR1 SSHAT, CDR2 FNYEAQ (reference sequence). TCRdb reprocessed the 5' RACE reads via MiXCR and lists one record per CDR3 protein. The table shows 800,000 to 900,000 distinct CDR3 sequences, with around 11% occurring only once. This chain connects TRBV7-7 to TRBJ2-7; D is possibly TRBD1 or TRBD2 (5 bases each). The TCR sequence derives from a male donor with ankylosing spondylitis. The sequencing sample was made of blood, either unsorted or a sorted T cell fraction (not recorded which). The CDR3 nucleotides read TGTGCTAGCAGCCCCTCGGGTTTGGGGGAGGAGCAGTACTTC. Translated, it gives CASSPSGLGEEQYF. The entire variable domain, with the rest obtained from reference TRBV7-7 and TRBJ2-7, is as follows: GAGVSQSPRYKVTKRGQDVTLRCDPISSHATLYWYQQALGQGPEFLTYFNYEAQPDKSGLPSDRFSAERPEGSISTLTIQRTEQRDSAMYRCASSPSGLGEEQYFGPGTRLTVT.